This record covers a single T cell receptor beta chain. Random hexamers served to reverse transcribe roughly 0.45 to 1 ug RNA. TCRdb re-analysed the immunoSEQ multiplex PCR reads in MiXCR, keeping a single row per CDR3 protein. In the table there are about 130,000 distinct CDR3 sequences, about 92% of which are singletons. This sample is part of a study of CD8 T cells in Susac syndrome. TEMRA cells were FACS-enriched, with CD8+ and CD4+ T cells isolated negatively. CDR1 and CDR2 from the germline V gene are MGHRA and YSYEKL. The CDR3 sequence is 15 residues long. Trimming pared 1 base from V and 1 base from J, leaving 10 bases between.

This TCR was sampled from a human donor with multiple sclerosis. The gene calls are TRBV4-1 and TRBJ1-1, with no clear D. The specimen sequenced was CD8+ T cells from PBMCs. CDR3 nucleotides: TGCGCCAGCAGCCAAGGATTCGGATCGAACACTGAAGCTTTCTTT. Amino acids: CASSQGFGSNTEAFF.